Reported below is one T cell receptor (beta chain). Its antigen is not identified. This sample was included in a study of T-cell memory formation after mild COVID-19. Study-wide results and caveats: Contracting CD4+ clones were located mainly in CM and EM, and CD8+ clones in EMRA.

TCRdb itself ran the 5' RACE reads through MiXCR, one entry per CDR3 protein. The sample has some 340,000 distinct CDR3 sequences; approximately 13% are singletons. After removal of 1 base from V and 8 bases from J, the junction contained 6 bases not matched to a gene. Germline V lookup: CDR1 LNHNV, CDR2 YYDKDF (reference sequence). CDR3 size: 15 residues. The gene calls are TRBV15 and TRBJ2-1; TRBD2 aligns across 9 bases. Specimen: PBMCs or a T cell subset sorted from them (not recorded which). This sequence was found in a man aged 18-30 years who had mild COVID-19 (a few samples of this study predate the infection). Cell type and time point are not known. DNA of the CDR3: TGTGCCACCAGCAGAGGTGGCGGGGGGGCCTATGAGCAGTTCTTC. Amino acids: CATSRGGGGAYEQFF. The full variable domain, in which reference TRBV15 and TRBJ2-1 provide the parts outside the CDR3, is DAMVIQNPRYQVTQFGKPVTLSCSQTLNHNVMYWYQQKSSQAPKLLFHYYDKDFNNEADTPDNFQSRRPNTSFCFLDIRSPGLGDTAMYLCATSRGGGGAYEQFFGPGTRLTVL.